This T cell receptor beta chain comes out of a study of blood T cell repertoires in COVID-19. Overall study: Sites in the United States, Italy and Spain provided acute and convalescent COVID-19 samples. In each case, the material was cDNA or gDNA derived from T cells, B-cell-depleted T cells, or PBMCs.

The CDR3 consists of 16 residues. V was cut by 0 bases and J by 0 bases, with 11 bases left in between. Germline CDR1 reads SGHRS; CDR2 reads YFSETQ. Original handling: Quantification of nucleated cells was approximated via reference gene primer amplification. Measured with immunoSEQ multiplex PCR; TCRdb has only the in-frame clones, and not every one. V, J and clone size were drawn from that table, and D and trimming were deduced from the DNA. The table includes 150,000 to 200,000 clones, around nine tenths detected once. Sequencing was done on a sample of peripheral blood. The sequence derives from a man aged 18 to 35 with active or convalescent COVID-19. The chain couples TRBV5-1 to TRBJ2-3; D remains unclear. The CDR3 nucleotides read TGCGCCAGCAGCTTGGATGGGCGTTCAAGCACAGATACGCAGTATTTT. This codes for CASSLDGRSSTDTQYF.